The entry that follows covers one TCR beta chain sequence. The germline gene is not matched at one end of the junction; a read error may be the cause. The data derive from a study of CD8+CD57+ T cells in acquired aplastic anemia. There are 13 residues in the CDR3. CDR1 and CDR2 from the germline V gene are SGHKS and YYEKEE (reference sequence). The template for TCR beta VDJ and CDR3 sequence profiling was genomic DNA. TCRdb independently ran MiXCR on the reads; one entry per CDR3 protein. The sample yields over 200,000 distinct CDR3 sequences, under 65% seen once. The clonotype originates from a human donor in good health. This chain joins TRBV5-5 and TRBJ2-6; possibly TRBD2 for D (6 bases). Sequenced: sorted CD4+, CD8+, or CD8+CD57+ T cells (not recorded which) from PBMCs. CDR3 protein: CASSLPGDNVLTF. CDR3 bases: TGTGCCAGCAGTTTGCCGGGGGACAACGTCCTGACTTTC.